Below are 12 T cell receptor beta chains sequenced from a single sample in a study of cytomegalovirus exposure and HLA in healthy donors. This PCR relied on a set of 60 Vbeta primers and 13 Jbeta primers. Libraries were prepared by immunoSEQ multiplex PCR; TCRdb keeps only in-frame clonotypes and omits some of them. The table shows approximately 140,000 clones, with about 66% occurring only once. The sequenced sample consisted of PBMCs. Receptor source: a male donor in good health and CMV-seronegative.

The V call is TRBV5-1, the J call TRBJ1-2; D unclear. This CDR3 region has 16 residues. V lost 0 bases, J lost 0 bases, and 12 bases lay in between. CDR1 and CDR2 from the germline V gene are SGHRS and YFSETQ. CDR3 nucleotides: TGCGCCAGCAGCTTGGGGTCGGCCGGGACTAACTATGGCTACACCTTC. Encoded protein: CASSLGSAGTNYGYTF.

This clone was seen a handful of times. The CDR3 loop reads CASWEGGGPTNEQFF. CDR3 DNA sequence: TGTGCCAGCTGGGAGGGCGGGGGTCCCACAAATGAGCAGTTCTTC. The V and J genes are TRBV27 and TRBJ2-1, with TRBD2 matching 7 bases. Germline assignment: CDR1 MNHEY and CDR2 SMNVEV (reference sequence). The CDR3 loop spans 15 amino acids. Trimming took 8 bases from V and 7 from J; bases not matched to a gene: 14.

This clone appeared a few times. V and J are TRBV9 and TRBJ1-5; D possibly corresponds to TRBD1 (6 bases). V was trimmed by 2 bases and J by 0 bases, leaving 9 bases between them. This CDR3 spans 15 amino acids. Per the germline V gene, CDR1 is SGDLS and CDR2 is YYNGEE. The CDR3 loop is CASSVTGYSNQPQHF. The CDR3 nucleotides read TGTGCCAGCAGCGTCACAGGGTATAGCAATCAGCCCCAGCATTTT. The entire variable domain, with the rest obtained from reference TRBV9 and TRBJ1-5, is as follows: DSGVTQTPKHLITATGQRVTLRCSPRSGDLSVYWYQQSLDQGLQFLIQYYNGEERAKGNILERFSAQQFPDLHSELNLSSLELGDSALYFCASSVTGYSNQPQHFGDGTRLSIL.

The chain uses TRBV6-6 and TRBJ2-1; no reliable D call. Germline CDR1 MNHNY, CDR2 SVGAGI (reference sequence). CDR3 length: 11 residues. Trimming cost V 7 bases and J 9 bases, with 10 bases left between them. The CDR3 sequence is CASTLLSEQFF. The DNA of the CDR3 is TGTGCCAGCACCCTATTGAGTGAGCAGTTCTTC.

A few counts support this clone. V is TRBV19 and J is TRBJ1-1, with D perhaps TRBD1 (5 bases). Germline CDR1 and CDR2: LNHDA and SQIVND (reference sequence). V lost 3 bases, J lost 6 bases, and 11 bases lay in between. The length of the CDR3 is 13 residues. The CDR3 nucleotides are TGTGCCAGTAGTATCGGGGGTAGCTCTGAAGCTTTCTTT. The encoded protein is CASSIGGSSEAFF. Together with reference TRBV19 and TRBJ1-1, the CDR3 gives the full variable domain: DGGITQSPKYLFRKEGQNVTLSCEQNLNHDAMYWYRQDPGQGLRLIYYSQIVNDFQKGDIAEGYSVSREKKESFPLTVTSAQKNPTAFYLCASSIGGSSEAFFGQGTRLTVV.

This chain links TRBV5-4 with TRBJ2-7; a weak D match, TRBD1 (6 bases). Germline CDR1 reads SGHNT; CDR2 reads YYREEE (reference sequence). V lost 1 base, J lost 2 bases, and 16 bases lay in between. This CDR3 spans 16 amino acids. The DNA of the CDR3 is TGTGCCAGCAGCTTGATCGGGGCAGGGGTGACCTACGAGCAGTACTTC. Its translation is CASSLIGAGVTYEQYF.

This clone was seen a handful of times. The V gene is TRBV28, the J gene TRBJ2-7; D is unclear. V was cut by 6 bases and J by 6 bases, with 12 bases left in between. Germline lookup yields CDR1 MDHEN and CDR2 SYDVKM. The CDR3 contains 12 residues. CDR3 DNA sequence: TGTGCCAGCAGCTACCGGGTACGCGAGCAGTACTTC. This gives the protein CASSYRVREQYF.

The chain has TRBV6-5 and TRBJ2-7; 7 bases align to TRBD1. There are 14 residues in the CDR3. Germline CDR1 MNHEY, CDR2 SVGAGI. Trimming cost V 6 bases and J 0 bases; bases outside gene matches: 5. CDR3 amino acids: CASRGDSSSYEQYF. Here the CDR3 DNA reads TGTGCCAGCAGGGGGGACAGCAGCTCCTACGAGCAGTACTTC.

The rearrangement joins TRBV9 to TRBJ2-1, with 15 nucleotides matching TRBD2. J was trimmed by 0 bases and V by 2 bases; bases with no gene match: 3. Per the germline V gene, CDR1 is SGDLS and CDR2 is YYNGEE. This CDR3 is 18 amino acids long. The CDR3 loop is CASSVGTSGGSSYNEQFF. The DNA of the CDR3 is TGTGCCAGCAGCGTCGGGACTAGCGGGGGGAGCTCCTACAATGAGCAGTTCTTC.

This rearrangement joins TRBV7-9 to TRBJ1-6; tentative D call: TRBD1 (5 bases). The CDR3 runs to 13 residues. Germline CDR1 SEHNR, CDR2 FQNEAQ (reference sequence). The germline V and J ends were trimmed by 1 base and 7 bases, with 5 bases remaining between them. The CDR3 spells CASSLEGNSPLHF. CDR3 nucleotides: TGTGCCAGCAGCTTAGAGGGGAATTCACCCCTCCACTTT.

This clone was seen more than once but under ten times. The gene calls are TRBV2 and TRBJ2-7; 15 bases fit TRBD2. With V trimmed by 6 bases and J by 0 bases, 6 bases remained unmatched. Germline V gene sequence: CDR1 SNHLY, CDR2 FYNNEI. The CDR3 contains 17 residues. In DNA form, the CDR3 reads TGTGCCAGCAGGGGGACTAGCGGGGGGACCTACTCCTACGAGCAGTACTTC. Translation: CASRGTSGGTYSYEQYF.

This clone was counted a single time. The chain is built from TRBV28 and TRBJ1-2, with a possible D match to TRBD1 (5 bases). V lost 6 bases, J lost 6 bases, and 23 bases lay in between. The CDR3 loop spans 16 amino acids. CDR1 is MDHEN, CDR2 SYDVKM, per germline. CDR3 bases: TGTGCCAGCAGACGTACAGGTCTCCGGGCTAGGAATGGCTACACCTTC. Translated, it gives CASRRTGLRARNGYTF.